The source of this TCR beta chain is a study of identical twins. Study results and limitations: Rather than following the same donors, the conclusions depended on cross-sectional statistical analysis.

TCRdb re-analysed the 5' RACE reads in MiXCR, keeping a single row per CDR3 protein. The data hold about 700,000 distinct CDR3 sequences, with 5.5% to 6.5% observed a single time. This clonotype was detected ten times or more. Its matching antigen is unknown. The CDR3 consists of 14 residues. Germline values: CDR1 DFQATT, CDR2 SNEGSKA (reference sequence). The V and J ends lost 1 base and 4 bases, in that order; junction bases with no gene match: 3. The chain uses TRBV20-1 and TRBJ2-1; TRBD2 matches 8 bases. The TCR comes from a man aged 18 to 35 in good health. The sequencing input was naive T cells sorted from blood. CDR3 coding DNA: TGCAGTGCTAGAGGTAGCGGGACTTACAATGAGCAGTTCTTC. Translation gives CSARGSGTYNEQFF.